This T cell receptor (beta chain) was identified during a study of blood T cell repertoires in COVID-19. Across the whole study: Whether acute or convalescent, the COVID-19 samples came from the United States, Italy and Spain.

This clone was seen at least ten times. The V segment lost 6 bases and the J segment 4 bases; nucleotides outside the gene matches: 8. The V gene's germline CDR1 is SGHDN and CDR2 FVKESK. The CDR3 runs to 15 residues. Authors' analysis steps: Amplification of reference gene primers was used by the study to estimate nucleated cell counts. TCRdb keeps only in-frame clones here, not all; method: immunoSEQ multiplex PCR. The V and J calls and clone size were taken over from that table, and D and trimming were inferred from the DNA. The data hold roughly 120,000 clones, with less than 85% observed a single time.

Sequencing input: peripheral blood. The chain has TRBV14 and TRBJ2-5; 10 bases align to TRBD1. The source of this sequence is a human donor with acute or convalescent COVID-19. The donor label of this sample is uncertain. The CDR3 DNA sequence: TGTGCCAGCAGTTACGACAGGGGGCTGGTAGAGACCCAGTACTTC. This sequence encodes CASSYDRGLVETQYF.